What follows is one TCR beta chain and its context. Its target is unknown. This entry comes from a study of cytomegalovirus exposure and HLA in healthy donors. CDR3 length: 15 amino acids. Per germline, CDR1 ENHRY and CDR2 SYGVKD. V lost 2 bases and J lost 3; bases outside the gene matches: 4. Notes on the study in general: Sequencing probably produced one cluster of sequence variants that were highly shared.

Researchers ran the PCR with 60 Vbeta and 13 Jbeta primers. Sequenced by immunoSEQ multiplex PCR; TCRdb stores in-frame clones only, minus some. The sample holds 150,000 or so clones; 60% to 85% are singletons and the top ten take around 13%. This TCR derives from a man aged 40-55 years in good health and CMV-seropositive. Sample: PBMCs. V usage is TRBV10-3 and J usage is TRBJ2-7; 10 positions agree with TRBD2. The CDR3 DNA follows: TGTGCCATCAGTGAGAGAACTAGCGGGAACTACGAGCAGTACTTC. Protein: CAISERTSGNYEQYF.